These 24 T cell receptor beta chains originate from one sample sequenced in a study of blood T cell repertoires in COVID-19. Sequencing was performed with immunoSEQ multiplex PCR; in TCRdb, only in-frame clones are kept and a portion is missing. The profile shows more than 70,000 clones, 82% of them singletons. Sample: peripheral blood. The receptors stem from a woman in her sixties or seventies with acute or convalescent COVID-19.

The chain carries TRBV19 and TRBJ1-5; 7 bases align to TRBD1. Per germline, CDR1 LNHDA and CDR2 SQIVND (reference sequence). Trimming removed 5 bases from V and 3 bases from J; junction bases left unmatched: 7. This CDR3 has 15 residues. For the CDR3, the DNA is TGTGCCAGTAGTCTCGGGACAGCTTCCAATCAGCCCCAGCATTTT. It is translated as CASSLGTASNQPQHF.

This clone appeared a few times. The V and J genes are TRBV5-4 and TRBJ2-7; tentatively, D is TRBD2 (5 bases). Germline assignment: CDR1 SGHNT and CDR2 YYREEE (reference sequence). The CDR3 runs to 16 residues. The ends were cut back, 4 bases at V and 3 bases at J, with 20 bases in the middle. The CDR3 loop reads CASSPSGRATFYEQYF. The DNA of the CDR3 is TGTGCCAGCAGCCCCTCGGGGAGAGCCACTTTCTACGAGCAGTACTTC.

This clone appeared once. This sequence joins TRBV7-3 and TRBJ2-1; 8 bases map to TRBD1. There are 17 residues in the CDR3. The germline V gene encodes CDR1 SGHTA and CDR2 FQGTGA. With V trimmed by 5 bases and J by 1 base, 10 bases remained unmatched. CDR3 region: CASSPRTQGVSYNEQFF. CDR3 bases: TGTGCCAGCAGCCCCCGCACACAGGGGGTATCCTACAATGAGCAGTTCTTC.

CDR3 sequence: CAWSSPLQPLHF. In DNA form, the CDR3 reads TGTGCCTGGAGTTCGCCCTTACAGCCCCTCCACTTT. The genes are TRBV30 and TRBJ1-6; D remains ambiguous. CDR1 is GTSNPN, CDR2 SVGIG, per germline (reference sequence). The ends were cut back, 2 bases at V and 13 bases at J, with 12 bases in the middle. The CDR3 covers 12 residues.

The V gene is TRBV9, the J gene TRBJ2-1; D possibly corresponds to TRBD1 (5 bases). The CDR3 sequence is 13 residues long. Trimming left V 4 bases short and J 4 bases short, with 9 bases between. The germline CDR1 and CDR2 sequences are SGDLS and YYNGEE. This chain's CDR3 is CASSLRQYNEQFF. The CDR3 coding sequence is TGTGCCAGCAGCCTGAGACAGTACAATGAGCAGTTCTTC.

This clone was seen only a few times. This rearrangement joins TRBV7-2 to TRBJ1-6; 11 nucleotides match TRBD1. CDR1 and CDR2 from the germline V gene are SGHTA and FQGNSA. The CDR3 extends over 16 amino acids. With 5 bases clipped from V and 8 bases from J, the junction kept 8 bases outside the gene matches. In nucleotides, the CDR3 is TGTGCCAGCAGCCTGGGTGGACAGGGGGCCTATTCACCCCTCCACTTT. Its protein is CASSLGGQGAYSPLHF.

The chain combines TRBV19 with TRBJ1-1; possibly TRBD1 for D (6 bases). Germline V gives CDR1 LNHDA, CDR2 SQIVND (reference sequence). The CDR3 spans 12 residues. Trimming cost V 7 bases and J 5 bases, with 11 bases left between them. CDR3 coding DNA: TGTGCCAGTACGACAGGATCGACTGAAGCTTTCTTT. It is translated as CASTTGSTEAFF.

The CDR3 is CASSGLRTDYNEQFF. CDR3 in DNA: TGTGCCAGCAGTGGTCTGCGGACAGACTACAATGAGCAGTTCTTC. The V and J genes are TRBV2 and TRBJ2-1; weak D call: TRBD1 (6 bases). Germline V gene lookup returns CDR1 SNHLY and CDR2 FYNNEI. With 4 bases removed from V and 3 bases from J, the gap between germline ends came to 13 bases. This CDR3 is built from 15 residues.

This clone came up once. This chain uses TRBV6-5 with TRBJ1-2; possibly TRBD1 for D (6 bases). Trimming left V 8 bases short and J 7 bases short, with 14 bases between. CDR1 is MNHEY and CDR2 is SVGAGI in the germline V gene. The CDR3 is 12 amino acids. CDR3 in DNA: TGTGCCAGCGCTGGGGGGGCCGGTGGCTACACCTTC. Its protein product is CASAGGAGGYTF.

The chain employs TRBV5-1 and TRBJ1-1; D may be TRBD1 (6 bases). CDR3 length: 16 amino acids. Germline CDR1 and CDR2: SGHRS and YFSETQ. Between the trimmed V and J ends, which lost 4 bases and 3 bases, there was a span of 19 bases. The CDR3 loop is CASSPTGQPSYTEAFF. The DNA of the CDR3 is TGCGCCAGCAGCCCAACCGGACAGCCGAGCTACACTGAAGCTTTCTTT.

The V call is TRBV6-1, the J call TRBJ1-1; D ambiguous. V dropped 0 bases and J dropped 0 bases, with 5 bases sitting between them. The CDR3 has 14 residues. The germline V gene has CDR1 MNHNS and CDR2 SASEGT. In DNA form, the CDR3 reads TGTGCCAGCAGTGAAGCAGCGCTGAACACTGAAGCTTTCTTT. This codes for CASSEAALNTEAFF.

This clone was seen a handful of times. The rearrangement joins TRBV6-1 to TRBJ2-7, with D possibly TRBD2 on 7 matching bases. The V gene's germline CDR1 is MNHNS and CDR2 SASEGT. Trimming cost V 1 base and J 2 bases, with 18 bases left between them. CDR3 length equals 17 residues. CDR3 DNA: TGTGCCAGCAGTGAAGGCCGGTTACGAGGGGGGGCCTACGAGCAGTACTTC. It codes for CASSEGRLRGGAYEQYF.

The chain is built from TRBV29-1 and TRBJ1-2; D is perhaps TRBD1 (5 bases). Germline V lookup: CDR1 SQVTM, CDR2 ANQGSEA. Deletions cut 5 bases from V and 7 bases from J, with 17 bases between. The CDR3 extends over 13 amino acids. Here the CDR3 reads CSVQPPPGPGYTF. The CDR3 coding sequence is TGCAGCGTTCAACCCCCCCCAGGGCCTGGCTACACCTTC.

This rearrangement joins TRBV5-4 to TRBJ2-1, with TRBD2 matching 7 bases. Losses at the gene ends were 3 bases for V and 6 bases for J; bases not matched to a gene: 6. The CDR3 contains 14 residues. CDR1 and CDR2 (germline): SGHNT, YYREEE (reference sequence). The CDR3 nucleotides read TGTGCCAGCAGCTGGGCTAGCGGACCCAATGAGCAGTTCTTC. Its translation: CASSWASGPNEQFF. Together with reference TRBV5-4 and TRBJ2-1, the CDR3 gives the full variable domain: ETGVTQSPTHLIKTRGQQVTLRCSSQSGHNTVSWYQQALGQGPQFIFQYYREEENGRGNFPPRFSGLQFPNYSSELNVNALELDDSALYLCASSWASGPNEQFFGPGTRLTVL.

Written as DNA, the CDR3 is TGCGCCAGCAGCCTTGGCGGGGTAGGATCTAACATTCAGTACTTC. Protein product: CASSLGGVGSNIQYF. This sequence joins TRBV5-1 and TRBJ2-4, with a tentative D call TRBD2 (6 bases). The CDR3 loop spans 15 amino acids. V was trimmed by 4 bases and J by 7 bases, leaving 18 bases between them. In germline, CDR1 is SGHRS, CDR2 YFSETQ.

This chain uses TRBV5-4 with TRBJ1-1, with D tentatively TRBD1 (6 bases). CDR3 length equals 15 residues. Looked up from germline, CDR1 is SGHNT and CDR2 is YYREEE (reference sequence). Trimming removed 4 bases at V and 0 bases at J, with 13 bases between. The CDR3: CASSAGQRMNTEAFF. The CDR3, as DNA: TGTGCCAGCAGCGCCGGACAGCGTATGAACACTGAAGCTTTCTTT.

This chain links TRBV30 with TRBJ1-2, with 7 bases aligning to TRBD1. The germline V gene has CDR1 GTSNPN and CDR2 SVGIG (reference sequence). CDR3 size: 13 residues. J lost 5 bases, V lost 0 bases, and 3 bases had no gene match. The CDR3 loop reads CAWSVNRGYGYTF. CDR3 sequence (DNA): TGTGCCTGGAGTGTTAACAGGGGATATGGCTACACCTTC.

The chain joins TRBV6-5 to TRBJ1-1; tentatively, D is TRBD1 (5 bases). Per germline, CDR1 MNHEY and CDR2 SVGAGI. The germline V and J ends were trimmed by 7 bases and 3 bases, with 18 bases remaining between them. The CDR3 contains 15 residues. The CDR3 sequence is CASTQGVQGYTEAFF. CDR3 nucleotide sequence: TGTGCCAGCACCCAAGGGGTTCAGGGTTACACTGAAGCTTTCTTT.

This sequence joins TRBV4-1 and TRBJ1-3; a possible D gene is TRBD1 (5 bases). CDR1 is MGHRA, CDR2 YSYEKL, per germline. The germline V and J ends were trimmed by 2 bases and 0 bases, with 11 bases remaining between them. CDR3 length: 16 amino acids. The DNA for the CDR3 is TGCGCCAGCAGCCAACTTCCGGGGGGCTCTGGAAACACCATATATTTT. This translates into CASSQLPGGSGNTIYF.

This chain connects TRBV7-3 to TRBJ2-3; D may be TRBD2 (5 bases). Germline lookup yields CDR1 SGHTA and CDR2 FQGTGA. The CDR3 loop spans 14 amino acids. V was clipped by 6 bases and J by 2 bases, with 12 bases between them. In nucleotides, the CDR3 is TGTGCCAGCAGTCTCGGAGGTGTCACAGATACGCAGTATTTT. Protein product: CASSLGGVTDTQYF.

This chain uses TRBV19 with TRBJ2-5; TRBD1 is a possible D gene (5 bases). The CDR3 loop spans 15 amino acids. CDR1 LNHDA and CDR2 SQIVND come from the germline V gene (reference sequence). Trimming left V 1 base short and J 1 base short, with 10 bases between. CDR3 sequence (DNA): TGTGCCAGTAGTATAGTAGGGGTCGGCCAAGAGACCCAGTACTTC. This encodes CASSIVGVGQETQYF.

This clone turned up a few times. CDR3 amino acids: CASSIRRTGGTNEKLFF. The CDR3 DNA reads TGTGCCAGTAGTATACGCCGAACAGGGGGAACTAATGAAAAACTGTTTTTT. J is TRBJ1-4 and V is TRBV19; 8 positions match TRBD1. Germline lookup yields CDR1 LNHDA and CDR2 SQIVND (reference sequence). The CDR3 loop spans 17 amino acids. Trimming removed 2 bases from V and 1 base from J; junction bases left unmatched: 6.

The chain employs TRBV15 and TRBJ2-7; TRBD2 aligns across 15 bases. The ends lost 0 bases at V and 5 bases at J; junction bases unmatched: 11. The CDR3 sequence is 19 residues long. Germline CDR1 LNHNV, CDR2 YYDKDF (reference sequence). The CDR3 DNA reads TGTGCCACCAGCAGAGAGGGACTAGCGGGAGGCCCAACAGGGGACGAGCAGTACTTC. Its translation is CATSREGLAGGPTGDEQYF. Full variable domain (outside the CDR3, taken from reference TRBV15 and TRBJ2-7): DAMVIQNPRYQVTQFGKPVTLSCSQTLNHNVMYWYQQKSSQAPKLLFHYYDKDFNNEADTPDNFQSRRPNTSFCFLDIRSPGLGDTAMYLCATSREGLAGGPTGDEQYFGPGTRLTVT.

J is TRBJ1-3 and V is TRBV27, with a weak D call TRBD1 (5 bases). V shed 0 bases and J shed 2 bases, with 11 bases lying between them. Germline-derived CDR1 and CDR2 are MNHEY and SMNVEV (reference sequence). The CDR3 contains 16 residues. CDR3 protein: CASSLSGQIPGNTIYF. The CDR3 region has the DNA TGTGCCAGCAGTTTATCGGGGCAGATTCCTGGAAACACCATATATTTT.